The T cell receptor beta chain under discussion was sequenced for a study of blood T cell repertoires in COVID-19. Sequenced by immunoSEQ multiplex PCR; TCRdb stores in-frame clones only, minus some. The sample shows 50,000 or so clones, approximately 88% of them seen only once. Sequenced sample: peripheral blood. The clonotype comes from a man between 65 and 85 years old with acute or convalescent COVID-19.

Written as DNA, the CDR3 is TGTGCCAGCAGAGATGGATTGACGGACTTCTATGGCTACACCTTC. This sequence encodes CASRDGLTDFYGYTF. The chain links TRBV5-4 to TRBJ1-2; D is uncertain. The CDR3 consists of 15 residues. The V gene lost 5 bases and the J gene lost 4 bases, with 18 bases spanning the gap. Germline V gives CDR1 SGHNT, CDR2 YYREEE (reference sequence).